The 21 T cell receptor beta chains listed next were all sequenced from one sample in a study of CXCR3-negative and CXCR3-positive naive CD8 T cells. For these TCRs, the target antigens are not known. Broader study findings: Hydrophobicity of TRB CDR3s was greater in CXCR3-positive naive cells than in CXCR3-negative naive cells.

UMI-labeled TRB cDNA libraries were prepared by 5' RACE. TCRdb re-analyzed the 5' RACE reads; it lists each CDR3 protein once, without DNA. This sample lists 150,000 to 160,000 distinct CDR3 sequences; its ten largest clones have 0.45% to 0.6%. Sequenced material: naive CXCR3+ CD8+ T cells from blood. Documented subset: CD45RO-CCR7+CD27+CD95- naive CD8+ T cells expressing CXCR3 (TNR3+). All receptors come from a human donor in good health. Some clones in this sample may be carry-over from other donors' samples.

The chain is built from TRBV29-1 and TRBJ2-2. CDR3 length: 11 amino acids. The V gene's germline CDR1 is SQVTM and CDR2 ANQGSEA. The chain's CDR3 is CSVQNTGELFF.

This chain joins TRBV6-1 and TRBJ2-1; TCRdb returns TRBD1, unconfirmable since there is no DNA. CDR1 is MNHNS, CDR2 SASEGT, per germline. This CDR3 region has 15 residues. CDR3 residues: CASSERGTAYNEQFF.

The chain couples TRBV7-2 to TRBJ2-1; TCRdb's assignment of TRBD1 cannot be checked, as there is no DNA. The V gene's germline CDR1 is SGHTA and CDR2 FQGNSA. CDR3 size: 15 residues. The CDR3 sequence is CASSSEGGQYNEQFF.

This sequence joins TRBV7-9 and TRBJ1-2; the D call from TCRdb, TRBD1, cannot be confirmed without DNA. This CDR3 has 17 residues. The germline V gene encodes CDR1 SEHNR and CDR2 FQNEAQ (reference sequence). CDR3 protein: CASSRLPGDNTNYGYTF. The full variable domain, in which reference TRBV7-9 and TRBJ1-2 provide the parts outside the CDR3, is DTGVSQNPRHKITKRGQNVTFRCDPISEHNRLYWYRQTLGQGPEFLTYFQNEAQLEKSRLLSDRFSAERPKGSFSTLEIQRTEQGDSAMYLCASSRLPGDNTNYGYTFGSGTRLTVV.

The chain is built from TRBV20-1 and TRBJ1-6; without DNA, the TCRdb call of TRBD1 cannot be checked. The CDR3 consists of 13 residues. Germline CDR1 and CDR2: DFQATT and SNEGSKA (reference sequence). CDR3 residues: CSARDREESPLHF.

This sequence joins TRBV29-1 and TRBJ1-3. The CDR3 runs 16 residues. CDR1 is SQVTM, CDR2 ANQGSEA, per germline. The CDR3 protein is CSAHAAGESSGNTIYF.

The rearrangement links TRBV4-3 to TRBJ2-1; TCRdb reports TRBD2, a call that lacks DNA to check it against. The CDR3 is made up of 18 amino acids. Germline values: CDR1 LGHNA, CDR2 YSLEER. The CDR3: CASSPFAGGESSYNEQFF.

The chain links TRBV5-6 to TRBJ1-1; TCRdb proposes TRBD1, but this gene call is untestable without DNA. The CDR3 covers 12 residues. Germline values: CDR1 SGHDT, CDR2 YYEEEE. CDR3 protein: CASSQGSTEAFF. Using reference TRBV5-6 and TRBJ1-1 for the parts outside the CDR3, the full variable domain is DAGVTQSPTHLIKTRGQQVTLRCSPKSGHDTVSWYQQALGQGPQFIFQYYEEEERQRGNFPDRFSGHQFPNYSSELNVNALLLGDSALYLCASSQGSTEAFFGQGTRLTVV.

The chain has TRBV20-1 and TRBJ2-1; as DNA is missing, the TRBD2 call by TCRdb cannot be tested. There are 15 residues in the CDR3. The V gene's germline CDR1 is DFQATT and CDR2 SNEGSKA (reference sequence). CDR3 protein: CSATRRLAAYNEQFF.

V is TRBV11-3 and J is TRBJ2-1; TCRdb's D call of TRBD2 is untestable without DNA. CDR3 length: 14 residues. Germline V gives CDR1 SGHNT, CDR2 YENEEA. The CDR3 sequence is CASSLLREGNEQFF. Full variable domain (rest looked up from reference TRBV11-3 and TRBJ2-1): EAGVVQSPRYKIIEKKQPVAFWCNPISGHNTLYWYLQNLGQGPELLIRYENEEAVDDSQLPKDRFSAERLKGVDSTLKIQPAELGDSAVYLCASSLLREGNEQFFGPGTRLTVL.

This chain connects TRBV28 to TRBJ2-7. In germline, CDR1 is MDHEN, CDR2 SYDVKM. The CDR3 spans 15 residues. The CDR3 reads CASSLWNSVVHEQYF.

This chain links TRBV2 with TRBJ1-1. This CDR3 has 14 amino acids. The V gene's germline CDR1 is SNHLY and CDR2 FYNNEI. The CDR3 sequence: CASRAGGFGTEAFF.

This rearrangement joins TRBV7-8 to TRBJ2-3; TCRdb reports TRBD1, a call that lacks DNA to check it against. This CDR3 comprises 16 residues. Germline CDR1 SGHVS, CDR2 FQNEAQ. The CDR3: CASSRGGGEITDTQYF.

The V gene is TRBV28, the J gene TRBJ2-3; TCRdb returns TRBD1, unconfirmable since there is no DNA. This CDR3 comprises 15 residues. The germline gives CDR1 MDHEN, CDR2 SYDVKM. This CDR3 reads CASSLGDHSTDTQYF.

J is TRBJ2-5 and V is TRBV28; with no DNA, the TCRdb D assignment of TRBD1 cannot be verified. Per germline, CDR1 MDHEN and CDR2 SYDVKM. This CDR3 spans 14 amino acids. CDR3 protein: CASRTDRRIETQYF.

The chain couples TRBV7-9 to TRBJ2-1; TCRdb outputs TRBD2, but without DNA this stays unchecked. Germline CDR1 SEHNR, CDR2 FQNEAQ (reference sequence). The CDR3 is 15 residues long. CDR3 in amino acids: CASSLREQLQWEQFF.

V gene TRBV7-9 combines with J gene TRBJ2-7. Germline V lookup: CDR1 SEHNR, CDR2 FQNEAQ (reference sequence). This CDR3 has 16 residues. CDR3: CASSLSFGERYYEQYF.

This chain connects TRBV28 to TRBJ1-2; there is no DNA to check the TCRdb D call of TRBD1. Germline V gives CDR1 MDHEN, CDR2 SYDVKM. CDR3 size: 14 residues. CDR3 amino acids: CASSWRTGMNGYTF.

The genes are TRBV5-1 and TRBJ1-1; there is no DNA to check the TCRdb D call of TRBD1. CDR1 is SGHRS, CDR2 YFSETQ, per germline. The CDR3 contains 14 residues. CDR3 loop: CASSWTGLNTEAFF.

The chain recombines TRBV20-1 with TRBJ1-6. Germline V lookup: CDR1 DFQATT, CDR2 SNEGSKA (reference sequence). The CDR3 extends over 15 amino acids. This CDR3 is CSARVEGSYNSPLHF.

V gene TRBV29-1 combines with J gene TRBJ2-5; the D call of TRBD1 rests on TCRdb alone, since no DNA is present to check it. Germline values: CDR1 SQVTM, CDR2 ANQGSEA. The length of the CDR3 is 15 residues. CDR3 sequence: CSVYVGAGGFETQYF.